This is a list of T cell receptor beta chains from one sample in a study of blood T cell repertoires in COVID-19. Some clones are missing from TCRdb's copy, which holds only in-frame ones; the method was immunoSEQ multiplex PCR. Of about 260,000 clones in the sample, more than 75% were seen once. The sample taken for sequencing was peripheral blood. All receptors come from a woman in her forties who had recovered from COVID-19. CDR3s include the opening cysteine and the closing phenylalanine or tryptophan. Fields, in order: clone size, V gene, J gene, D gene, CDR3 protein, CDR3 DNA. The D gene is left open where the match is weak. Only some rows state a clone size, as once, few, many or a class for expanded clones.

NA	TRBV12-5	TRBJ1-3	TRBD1	CASGLVRQGWGNTIYF	TGTGCTAGTGGTTTGGTCCGACAGGGATGGGGAAACACCATATATTTT
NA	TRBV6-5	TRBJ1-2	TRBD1	CASSFQRDRGSGGYTF	TGTGCCAGCAGTTTCCAGAGGGACAGGGGGAGCGGTGGCTACACCTTC
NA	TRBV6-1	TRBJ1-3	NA	CASILQGEGNTIYF	TGTGCCAGCATACTACAGGGAGAGGGAAACACCATATATTTT
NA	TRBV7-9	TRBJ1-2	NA	CASSSGVNSYTF	TGTGCCAGCAGCTCCGGGGTGAATTCTTACACCTTC
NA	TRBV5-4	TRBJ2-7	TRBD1	CASSWQGQSYEQYF	TGTGCCAGCAGCTGGCAGGGACAGTCCTACGAGCAGTACTTC
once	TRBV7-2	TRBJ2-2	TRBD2	CASSPTLAGATGELFF	TGTGCCAGCAGCCCAACTCTAGCGGGGGCCACCGGGGAGCTGTTTTTT
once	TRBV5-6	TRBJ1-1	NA	CASSLDRTNTEAFF	TGTGCCAGCAGCTTGGATCGCACTAACACTGAAGCTTTCTTT
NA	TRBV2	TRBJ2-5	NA	CASRDTGTQYF	TGTGCCAGCAGGGACACGGGGACCCAGTACTTC
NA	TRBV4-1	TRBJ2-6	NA	CASSQDDRGRGANVLTF	TGCGCCAGCAGCCAAGACGATCGGGGGAGAGGGGCCAACGTCCTGACTTTC
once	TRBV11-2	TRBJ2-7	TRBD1	CASSYGTGDFYEQYF	TGTGCCAGCAGCTATGGGACAGGGGATTTTTACGAGCAGTACTTC
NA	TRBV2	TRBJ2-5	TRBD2	CASKGQAGEETQYF	TGTGCCAGCAAGGGACAAGCGGGGGAAGAGACCCAGTACTTC
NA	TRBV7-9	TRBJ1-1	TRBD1	CASSPTGENTEAFF	TGTGCCAGCAGCCCGACAGGGGAGAACACTGAAGCTTTCTTT
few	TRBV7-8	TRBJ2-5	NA	CASPPAAAIQETQYF	TGTGCCAGCCCTCCCGCGGCCGCAATCCAAGAGACCCAGTACTTC
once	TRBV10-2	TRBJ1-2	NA	CASSDWSGYSRDYGYTF	TGCGCCAGCAGTGATTGGTCAGGGTATAGTAGGGACTATGGCTACACCTTC
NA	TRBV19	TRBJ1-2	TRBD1	CASRLTGAGYGYTF	TGTGCCAGCAGACTGACAGGGGCGGGATATGGCTACACCTTC
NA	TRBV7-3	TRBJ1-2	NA	CASSPGPGGAYGYTF	TGTGCCAGCAGCCCAGGGCCGGGGGGAGCCTATGGCTACACCTTC
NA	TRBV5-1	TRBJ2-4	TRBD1	CASSPDRGRGKNIQYF	TGCGCCAGCAGCCCCGACAGGGGGCGCGGCAAAAACATTCAGTACTTC
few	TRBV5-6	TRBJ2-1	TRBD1	CASTTVGQGVNEQFF	TGTGCCAGCACCACAGTTGGACAGGGGGTCAATGAGCAGTTCTTC
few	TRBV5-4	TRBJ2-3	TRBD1	CASSLGGQGRVDTQYF	TGTGCCAGCAGCTTGGGAGGACAGGGAAGGGTTGATACGCAGTATTTT
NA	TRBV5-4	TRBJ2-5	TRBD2	CASSLTSGDLGETQYF	TGTGCCAGCAGCTTGACTAGCGGGGACCTTGGGGAGACCCAGTACTTC
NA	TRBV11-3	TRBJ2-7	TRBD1	CASSLNRGHEQYF	TGTGCCAGCAGCTTGAACAGGGGCCACGAGCAGTACTTC
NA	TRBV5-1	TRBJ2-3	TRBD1	CASSLGVGQGTDTQYF	TGCGCCAGCAGCTTGGGGGTTGGACAGGGCACAGATACGCAGTATTTT
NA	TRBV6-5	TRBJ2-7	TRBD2	CASTGTRIYEQYF	TGTGCCAGCACCGGGACTAGGATTTACGAGCAGTACTTC
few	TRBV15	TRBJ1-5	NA	CATSAKTGYSNQPQHF	TGTGCCACCAGCGCAAAGACAGGCTATAGCAATCAGCCCCAGCATTTT